The 17 T cell receptor beta chains below were found in one sample sequenced in a study of Tregs in tolerant kidney transplant recipients. Which antigens these TCRs recognize remains unknown. Here immunoSEQ multiplex PCR was the method, and the copy in TCRdb shows in-frame clones only, minus some. The table has roughly 16,000 clones, around 60% seen once; the top ten hold roughly 3.2%. The sample taken for sequencing was Tregs from blood cultured with allogeneic cells. These receptor sequences come from a human donor in good health.

This clone is categorized as medium-sized. V usage is TRBV5-1 and J usage is TRBJ1-5, with 7 bases aligning to TRBD1. Germline loops: CDR1 SGHRS, CDR2 YFSETQ. The CDR3 has 15 amino acids. The trim removed 4 bases at V and 4 bases at J, leaving 8 bases unmatched. The CDR3 reads CASSVTGIGNQPQHF. For the CDR3, the DNA is TGCGCCAGCAGCGTGACAGGGATCGGGAATCAGCCCCAGCATTTT.

The rearrangement joins TRBV7-8 to TRBJ1-3; a weak D match, TRBD1 (5 bases). The V and J ends lost 6 bases and 4 bases respectively, with 16 bases between them. The CDR3 covers 15 residues. Germline CDR1 SGHVS, CDR2 FQNEAQ. The CDR3 coding sequence is TGTGCCAGCAGGAGTCCAGGGTCCGGGGGAAACACCATATATTTT. Encoded protein: CASRSPGSGGNTIYF.

This clone was counted between two and nine times. The chain has TRBV15 and TRBJ1-3; D gene uncertain. This CDR3 contains 15 residues. The ends were cut back, 4 bases at V and 3 bases at J, with 13 bases in the middle. From germline, CDR1 is LNHNV and CDR2 YYDKDF (reference sequence). The CDR3 nucleotides are TGTGCCACCAGCACAAGATGGGGTTTTGGAAACACCATATATTTT. Its translation: CATSTRWGFGNTIYF.

V and J are TRBV5-4 and TRBJ1-4, with unresolved D. Trimming left V 1 base short and J 5 bases short, with 9 bases between. The germline CDR1 and CDR2 sequences are SGHNT and YYREEE (reference sequence). This CDR3 is 14 amino acids long. The CDR3 is CASSLSSRNEKLFF. The CDR3 bases are TGTGCCAGCAGCTTGAGTAGCAGGAATGAAAAACTGTTTTTT.

This clone was counted a few times. This chain connects TRBV7-2 to TRBJ2-5; D may correspond to TRBD1 or TRBD2 (6 bases each). Germline V lookup: CDR1 SGHTA, CDR2 FQGNSA. V lost 5 bases and J 5 bases, leaving 18 bases between the germline ends. This CDR3 is built from 15 residues. The CDR3: CASSLDGGSGETQYF. CDR3 coding DNA: TGTGCCAGCAGCCTGGACGGGGGCTCGGGGGAGACCCAGTACTTC.

The chain is built from TRBV6-5 and TRBJ1-2; D might be TRBD1 (5 bases). From germline, CDR1 is MNHEY and CDR2 SVGAGI. V was clipped by 2 bases and J by 8 bases, with 12 bases between them. This CDR3 has 13 residues. The CDR3: CASSYGGPEGYTF. DNA of the CDR3: TGTGCCAGCAGTTACGGGGGACCTGAGGGCTACACCTTC.

J is TRBJ2-3 and V is TRBV11-3; no clear D gene. The germline V gene has CDR1 SGHNT and CDR2 YENEEA. The V and J ends lost 2 bases and 10 bases respectively, with 16 bases between them. CDR3 length: 14 residues. The CDR3, as DNA: TGTGCCAGCAGCTTAATTTCCGGGCTGACCTCGCAGTATTTT. Protein product: CASSLISGLTSQYF.

The genes are TRBV11-2 and TRBJ2-2; D not resolved. Germline values: CDR1 SGHAT, CDR2 FQNNGV. The CDR3 has 13 residues. V shed 5 bases and J shed 5 bases, with 9 bases lying between them. CDR3 region: CASSRDETGELFF. The CDR3 DNA reads as TGTGCCAGCAGCAGGGATGAGACCGGGGAGCTGTTTTTT.

This clone is medium-sized (0.01 to 0.1%). The J gene is TRBJ2-2, the V gene TRBV11-3; 7 bases match TRBD1. The CDR3 consists of 13 residues. Germline V gives CDR1 SGHNT, CDR2 YENEEA. The V segment lost 4 bases and the J segment 4 bases; nucleotides outside the gene matches: 0. The CDR3 loop reads CASSSGGTGELFF. CDR3 coding DNA: TGTGCCAGCAGCTCAGGGGGCACCGGGGAGCTGTTTTTT.

The gene calls are TRBV7-3 and TRBJ2-1; tentative D call: TRBD2 (6 bases). Trimming took 5 bases from V and 6 from J, leaving 17 bases between them. The CDR3 runs to 15 residues. Germline V gene sequence: CDR1 SGHTA, CDR2 FQGTGA. The CDR3 reads CASSPSLRETNEQFF. CDR3 coding DNA: TGTGCCAGCAGCCCGAGCTTACGGGAGACCAATGAGCAGTTCTTC.

The rearrangement links TRBV7-2 to TRBJ2-7; maybe TRBD2 (5 bases). V dropped 3 bases and J dropped 0 bases, with 9 bases sitting between them. Germline V CDR1 and CDR2: SGHTA, FQGNSA. CDR3 length equals 14 residues. The CDR3 DNA reads TGTGCCAGCAGCTTGGACTTCCGCTCCTACGAGCAGTACTTC. Protein: CASSLDFRSYEQYF.

The CDR3 nucleotides read TGTGCCAGCAGCCCTGTCGGGGTGGGGCGGAATGAGCAGTTCTTC. Its protein is CASSPVGVGRNEQFF. The J gene is TRBJ2-1, the V gene TRBV4-2; perhaps D is TRBD1 or TRBD2 (5 bases each). Germline CDR1 is LGHNA and CDR2 is YNFKEQ. CDR3 length equals 15 residues. V lost 4 bases, J lost 7 bases, and 17 bases lay in between.

The V and J genes are TRBV6-1 and TRBJ2-1, with 8 bases fitting TRBD2. The CDR3 loop spans 14 amino acids. CDR1 is MNHNS and CDR2 is SASEGT in the germline V gene. V shed 10 bases and J 4 bases; nucleotides not matched to a gene: 9. CDR3 sequence: CATKTSGFYNEQFF. DNA for the CDR3: TGTGCCACTAAAACTAGCGGCTTTTACAATGAGCAGTTCTTC.

The chain is built from TRBV18 and TRBJ1-1; D unclear. The CDR3 has 16 amino acids. CDR1 and CDR2 (germline): KGHSH, LQKENI. V lost 1 base and J lost 7, with 19 bases in between. Here the CDR3 DNA reads TGTGCCAGCTCACCACTCCGTGGGCAGGTCACTAGTGAAGCTTTCTTT. It translates to CASSPLRGQVTSEAFF.

The V gene is TRBV5-1, the J gene TRBJ1-4; no clear D. Deletions cut 0 bases from V and 8 bases from J, with 14 bases between. The CDR3 runs to 15 residues. Germline lookup yields CDR1 SGHRS and CDR2 YFSETQ. As DNA, the CDR3 is TGCGCCAGCAGCTTGGTGGGGAACAGTGAAGAAAAACTGTTTTTT. It translates to CASSLVGNSEEKLFF.

This chain connects TRBV30 to TRBJ1-3; D is perhaps TRBD1 (6 bases). There are 14 residues in the CDR3. Germline V gene data show CDR1 as GTSNPN and CDR2 as SVGIG (reference sequence). Trimming pared 0 bases from V and 4 bases from J, leaving 10 bases between. The CDR3 loop is CAWSVGGGGNTIYF. DNA of the CDR3: TGTGCCTGGAGTGTAGGGGGAGGCGGAAACACCATATATTTT.

V usage is TRBV7-2 and J usage is TRBJ1-6; D gene ambiguous. The CDR3 is 14 residues long. CDR1 is SGHTA and CDR2 is FQGNSA in the germline V gene. Trimming stripped 1 base from V and 8 bases from J, with 9 bases between. In DNA form, the CDR3 reads TGTGCCAGCAGCTTAGGAATAGTGGATTCACCCCTCCACTTT. It codes for CASSLGIVDSPLHF.